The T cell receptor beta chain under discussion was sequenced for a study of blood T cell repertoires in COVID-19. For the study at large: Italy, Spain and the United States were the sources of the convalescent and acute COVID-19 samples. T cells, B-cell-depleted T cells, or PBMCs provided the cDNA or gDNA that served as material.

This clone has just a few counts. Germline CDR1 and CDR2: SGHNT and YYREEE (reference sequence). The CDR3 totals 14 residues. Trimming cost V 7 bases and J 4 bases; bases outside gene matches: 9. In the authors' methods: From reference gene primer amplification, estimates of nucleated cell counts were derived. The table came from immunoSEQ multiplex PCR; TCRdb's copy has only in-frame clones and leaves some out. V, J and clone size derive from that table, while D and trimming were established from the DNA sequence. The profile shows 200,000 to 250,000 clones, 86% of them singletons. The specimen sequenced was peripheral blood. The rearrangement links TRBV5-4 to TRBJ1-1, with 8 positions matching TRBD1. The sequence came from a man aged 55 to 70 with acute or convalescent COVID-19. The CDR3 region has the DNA TGTGCCAGCGAAGACAGGGGCGGAGGCACTGAAGCTTTCTTT. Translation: CASEDRGGGTEAFF. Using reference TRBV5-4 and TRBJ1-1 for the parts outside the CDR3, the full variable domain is ETGVTQSPTHLIKTRGQQVTLRCSSQSGHNTVSWYQQALGQGPQFIFQYYREEENGRGNFPPRFSGLQFPNYSSELNVNALELDDSALYLCASEDRGGGTEAFFGQGTRLTVV.